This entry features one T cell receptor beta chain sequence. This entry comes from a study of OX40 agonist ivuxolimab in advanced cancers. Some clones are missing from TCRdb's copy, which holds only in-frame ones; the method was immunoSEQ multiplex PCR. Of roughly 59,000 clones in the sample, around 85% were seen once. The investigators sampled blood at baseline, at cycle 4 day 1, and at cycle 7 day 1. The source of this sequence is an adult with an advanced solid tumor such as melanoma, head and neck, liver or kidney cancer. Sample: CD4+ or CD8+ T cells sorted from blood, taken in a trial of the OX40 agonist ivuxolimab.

CDR3 DNA sequence: TGTGCCTGGAGCTCCACCCGGGACTCAAACTCTGGGGCCAACGTCCTGACTTTC. This encodes CAWSSTRDSNSGANVLTF. The rearrangement joins TRBV30 to TRBJ2-6; D might be TRBD2 (6 bases). There are 18 residues in the CDR3. V lost 3 bases to trimming and J lost 0 bases, with 18 bases between them. From germline, CDR1 is GTSNPN and CDR2 SVGIG (reference sequence). The full variable domain, completed using reference TRBV30 and TRBJ2-6, is SQTIHQWPATLVQPVGSPLSLECTVEGTSNPNLYWYRQAAGRGLQLLFYSVGIGQISSEVPQNLSASRPQDRQFILSSKKLLLSDSGFYLCAWSSTRDSNSGANVLTFGAGSRLTVL.